This passage covers 5 T cell receptor beta chains from one sample sequenced in a study of blood T cell repertoires in COVID-19. Generated by immunoSEQ multiplex PCR, the TCRdb table keeps only in-frame clones and is missing some. The table has 300,000 to 400,000 clones, 85% seen once; the top ten hold 1.5% to 2%. Specimen: PBMCs or T cells enriched from blood (not recorded which). The receptors derive from a woman in her thirties who had been exposed to COVID-19.

V is TRBV28 and J is TRBJ1-5; D not resolved. Germline CDR1 is MDHEN and CDR2 is SYDVKM. The CDR3 is 15 residues long. The ends were cut back, 2 bases at V and 5 bases at J, with 13 bases in the middle. For the CDR3, the DNA is TGTGCCAGCAGTTTAGATTACGGTGGTGATCAGCCCCAGCATTTT. Protein sequence: CASSLDYGGDQPQHF.

The DNA for the CDR3 is TGTGCCAGCAGCGTACTGACAGGGGGCAACACTGAAGCTTTCTTT. Translating gives CASSVLTGGNTEAFF. The chain uses TRBV9 and TRBJ1-1; 10 positions match TRBD1. Looked up from germline, CDR1 is SGDLS and CDR2 is YYNGEE. V dropped 1 base and J dropped 2; count of bases not matched to a gene: 2. The CDR3 has 15 amino acids.

This chain connects TRBV27 to TRBJ1-5; 11 nucleotides agree with TRBD1. With 5 bases clipped from V and 5 bases from J, the junction kept 14 bases outside the gene matches. This CDR3 region has 18 residues. Germline V gene lookup returns CDR1 MNHEY and CDR2 SMNVEV (reference sequence). CDR3 residues: CASSPLDRGLYGDQPQHF. CDR3 DNA: TGTGCCAGCAGTCCCCTGGACAGGGGGCTATATGGGGATCAGCCCCAGCATTTT.

The rearrangement uses TRBV30 and TRBJ1-2; D remains unclear. Between the trimmed V and J ends, which lost 4 bases and 6 bases, there was a span of 15 bases. CDR3 length: 13 amino acids. Germline CDR1 and CDR2: GTSNPN and SVGIG (reference sequence). CDR3 amino acids: CAWTRRWSNGYTF. Here the CDR3 DNA reads TGTGCCTGGACTAGACGCTGGAGTAATGGCTACACCTTC.

This chain connects TRBV7-3 to TRBJ2-7; the D is unclear. The CDR3 is 14 residues long. Germline CDR1 SGHTA, CDR2 FQGTGA. Trimming cost V 3 bases and J 4 bases, with 13 bases left between them. The CDR3 reads CASSLTDKTYEQYF. CDR3 coding DNA: TGTGCCAGCAGCTTGACGGATAAGACATACGAGCAGTACTTC.